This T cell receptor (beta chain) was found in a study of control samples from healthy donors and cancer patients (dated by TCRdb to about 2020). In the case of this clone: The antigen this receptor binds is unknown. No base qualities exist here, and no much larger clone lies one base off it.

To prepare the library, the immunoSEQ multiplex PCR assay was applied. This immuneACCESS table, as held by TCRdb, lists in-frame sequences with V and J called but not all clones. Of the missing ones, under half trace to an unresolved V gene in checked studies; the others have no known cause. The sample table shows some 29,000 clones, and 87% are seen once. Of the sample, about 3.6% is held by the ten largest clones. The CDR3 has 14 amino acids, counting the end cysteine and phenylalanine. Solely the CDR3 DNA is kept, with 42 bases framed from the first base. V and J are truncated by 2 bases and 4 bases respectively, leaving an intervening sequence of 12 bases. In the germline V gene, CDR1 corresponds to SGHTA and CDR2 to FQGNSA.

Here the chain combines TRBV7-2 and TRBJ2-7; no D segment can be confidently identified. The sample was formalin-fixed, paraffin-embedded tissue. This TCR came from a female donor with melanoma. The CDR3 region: CASSLTDSVYEQYF. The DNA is TGTGCCAGCAGCTTAACCGATTCGGTTTACGAGCAGTACTTC.